This TCR beta chain was obtained from a study of blood T cell repertoires in COVID-19 (TCRdb year 2020). Turning to the overall study: Samples from collaborators originated in the United States, Italy and Spain and spanned both the acute and convalescent phases of COVID-19. The material from the prospective study consisted of cDNA or gDNA derived from T cells, B-cell-depleted T cells, or PBMCs. Subjects who had been exposed to COVID-19, were actively infected with it, or had recovered from it provided the deeply sampled blood TCRbeta repertoires that made up the dataset. The repertoires were made available in a free public database intended to serve as a resource for research on the immune response to SARS-CoV-2. The samples were drawn from the first 160 participants of the ongoing ImmuneRACE study and from under 1,500 subjects provided by 6 global collaborators. Sample metadata almost always included a de-identified subject ID, COVID-19 status, age in years and sex. HLA class I and class II types, where available, came from metadata supplied by the sample provider rather than from assay-based typing.

Findings and caveats that apply to the study as a whole: The quantity of clinical and demographic metadata differed by source and by participant and was supplied without curation.

Trimming costs V 2 bases and J 11 bases, and their ends lie 12 bases apart. Sequences KGHDR (CDR1) and SFDVKD (CDR2) are obtained from the germline V gene. From cysteine to phenylalanine, the CDR3 is 13 amino acids long. Only the CDR3 part of the read is kept: 39 bases, read in frame from the first base. As regards this clone: No antigen is known for it. Base-call qualities are not available, and no considerably larger clone is one nucleotide away.

In Seattle, one collaborating source enrolled patients while the infection was active and tracked those patients longitudinally over the course of disease. Whole blood was collected in K2EDTA tubes by collaborating institutions according to the institutions' own protocols. For TCRbeta analysis, collaborator samples were shipped as frozen whole blood, as isolated PBMCs, or as DNA extracted from either sample type. TCRbeta CDR3 regions were amplified from genomic DNA using the immunoSEQ Assay, a bias-controlled multiplex PCR. The authors' analysis ran thus. Nucleated cell counts per sample were estimated from amplification of reference gene primers within the assay. To quantify the absolute abundance of each unique TCRbeta CDR3 rearrangement, sequence reads were collapsed and filtered. Productive Simpson clonality was computed per sample as the square root of Simpson's diversity index over productive rearrangements. The table comes from immuneACCESS by way of TCRdb, which keeps in-frame sequences with V and J called. Part of the clones is missing from these tables; in studies checked, under half for an unresolved V gene and the rest for unknown reasons. V, J and clone size derive from that table, while D and trimming were established from the DNA sequence. This sample gives 200,000 to 250,000 clones in total; approximately 80% of them show up just once. 7.8% of the sample belongs to the ten largest clones.

What was sequenced was peripheral blood. The chain couples TRBV24-1 to TRBJ2-1; TRBD1 could be the D gene, as 5 bases match. The source of this sequence is a woman of 80 years or more with COVID-19, enrolled during active disease. The CDR3 region has the sequence CATSDWGGSQQFF. The DNA sequence is given as TGTGCCACCAGTGATTGGGGCGGTAGTCAGCAGTTCTTC.